Following are 12 T cell receptor beta chains from one sample sequenced in a study of shared clonotypes between healthy human individuals. Data came from immunoSEQ multiplex PCR; TCRdb stores just in-frame clones and leaves some out. The sample lists 550,000 to 650,000 clones, about 96% occurring once. The naive CD8 population came from CD45RO-negative cells selected for CCR7, without terminally differentiated effector memory CD45RA+ cells. The sequenced sample consisted of naive CD8+ T cells sorted from blood. The receptor set was obtained from a woman in her 30s in good health.

The chain combines TRBV6-6 with TRBJ2-3, with 7 bases aligning to TRBD1. Germline V lookup: CDR1 MNHNY, CDR2 SVGAGI (reference sequence). The V and J ends lost 6 bases and 2 bases, in that order; junction bases with no gene match: 8. The CDR3 runs to 15 residues. The CDR3 protein is CASRPRDRSTDTQYF. CDR3 coding DNA: TGTGCCAGCAGACCCAGGGACAGATCCACAGATACGCAGTATTTT.

The chain joins TRBV10-2 to TRBJ2-7; possibly TRBD1 or TRBD2 for D (5 bases each). The CDR3 length is 12 residues. Germline CDR1 and CDR2: WSHSY and SAAADI. V lost 4 bases and J 2 bases, leaving 6 bases between the germline ends. CDR3: CASSGDPYEQYF. The DNA of the CDR3 is TGCGCCAGCAGTGGGGACCCCTACGAGCAGTACTTC.

Comments on this clone: A read error may account for a junction end that differs from germline. The chain employs TRBV13 and TRBJ1-1; D is perhaps TRBD1 (5 bases). Looked up from germline, CDR1 is PRHDT and CDR2 is FYEKMQ (reference sequence). The CDR3 contains 14 residues. The CDR3 loop is CASSKEILDTEAFF. DNA of the CDR3: TGTGCCAGCTCGAAGGAGATTTTGGACACCGAAGCTTTCTTT.

The chain links TRBV7-8 to TRBJ1-2, with no clear D. In germline, CDR1 is SGHVS, CDR2 FQNEAQ. The CDR3 loop spans 15 amino acids. V lost 5 bases, J lost 0 bases, and 13 bases lay in between. CDR3 DNA: TGTGCCAGCAGCCCGACCCCGGCCGCTAACTATGGCTACACCTTC. It yields the protein CASSPTPAANYGYTF.

The chain uses TRBV7-9 and TRBJ2-7; a weak D match, TRBD1 (5 bases). The CDR3 covers 13 residues. With 5 bases removed from V and 3 bases from J, the gap between germline ends came to 11 bases. Per germline, CDR1 SEHNR and CDR2 FQNEAQ (reference sequence). The CDR3 nucleotides are TGTGCCAGCAGCCGCAGGGTGGACTACGAGCAGTACTTC. Amino acids: CASSRRVDYEQYF.

V is TRBV6-5 and J is TRBJ1-2; D is ambiguous. The V gene lost 1 base and the J gene lost 1 base, with 13 bases spanning the gap. CDR1 MNHEY and CDR2 SVGAGI come from the germline V gene. The CDR3 has 16 amino acids. This CDR3 is CASSYWMRNHNYGYTF. The CDR3 coding sequence is TGTGCCAGCAGTTACTGGATGAGAAACCATAACTATGGCTACACCTTC.

A single count supports this clone. This chain links TRBV19 with TRBJ2-7; D may be TRBD2 (6 bases). V lost 10 bases, J lost 0 bases, and 16 bases lay in between. Germline V lookup: CDR1 LNHDA, CDR2 SQIVND (reference sequence). The CDR3 covers 14 residues. The CDR3 loop reads CATTRDFGSYEQYF. For the CDR3, the DNA is TGTGCCACTACCCGGGACTTCGGCTCCTACGAGCAGTACTTC.

The chain uses TRBV27 and TRBJ2-3, with a weak D call TRBD1 (6 bases). Germline V gene sequence: CDR1 MNHEY, CDR2 SMNVEV (reference sequence). Trimming left V 2 bases short and J 5 bases short, with 14 bases between. The CDR3 runs to 15 residues. Here the CDR3 reads CASSLGPGAKDTQYF. The CDR3 nucleotides read TGTGCCAGCAGTTTAGGGCCAGGGGCGAAAGATACGCAGTATTTT.

The chain uses TRBV5-1 and TRBJ2-7; tentatively, D is TRBD2 (5 bases). Trimming took 7 bases from V and 0 from J, leaving 17 bases between them. The CDR3 spans 15 residues. Germline CDR1 and CDR2: SGHRS and YFSETQ. The CDR3 reads CASLADGGGSYEQYF. For the CDR3, the DNA is TGCGCCAGCTTGGCCGACGGAGGAGGCTCCTACGAGCAGTACTTC.

The gene calls are TRBV28 and TRBJ2-5; 9 positions match TRBD2. The end of the DNA fits TRBJ2-7 better, so the J call may be wrong. The length of the CDR3 is 15 residues. From germline, CDR1 is MDHEN and CDR2 SYDVKM. CDR3 residues: CASSKKSGRLYEQYF. The CDR3 region has the DNA TGTGCCAGCAGTAAAAAAAGCGGGAGGTTATACGAGCAGTACTTC.

The J gene is TRBJ2-2, the V gene TRBV27; D tentatively fits TRBD1 or TRBD2 (5 bases each). The germline V gene encodes CDR1 MNHEY and CDR2 SMNVEV (reference sequence). The CDR3 contains 20 residues. With 5 bases removed from V and 4 bases from J, the gap between germline ends came to 29 bases. CDR3 protein: CASSPATGASPVSSTGELFF. The DNA of the CDR3 is TGTGCCAGCAGTCCCGCAACCGGGGCTAGTCCGGTTTCGAGCACCGGGGAGCTGTTTTTT.

This chain joins TRBV5-8 and TRBJ2-7; D may be TRBD1 (5 bases). V shed 5 bases and J shed 2 bases, with 8 bases lying between them. Germline CDR1 reads SGHTS; CDR2 reads YDEGEE. This CDR3 spans 12 amino acids. CDR3 protein: CASSQGTYEQYF. DNA for the CDR3: TGTGCCAGCAGTCAGGGAACCTACGAGCAGTACTTC.